These 24 T cell receptor beta chains originate from one sample sequenced in a study of blood T cell repertoires in COVID-19. Clones were sequenced by immunoSEQ multiplex PCR, and TCRdb holds only the in-frame ones, with some missing. The sample includes under 350,000 clones, around four fifths of them seen just once. The sample consisted of peripheral blood. Receptors originate from a man in his sixties who had recovered from COVID-19.

This clone was observed a handful of times. V and J are TRBV28 and TRBJ2-7, with D tentatively TRBD1 (5 bases). Trimming shortened V by 2 bases and J by 2 bases, and 13 bases separated the two germline ends. The CDR3 extends over 15 amino acids. CDR1 and CDR2 from the germline V gene are MDHEN and SYDVKM. CDR3 in amino acids: CASSLSLDSAYEQYF. The CDR3 nucleotides are TGTGCCAGCAGTTTAAGTCTCGACAGCGCCTACGAGCAGTACTTC.

The chain carries TRBV5-6 and TRBJ1-2; no clear D gene. V lost 2 bases and J lost 2, with 13 bases in between. Germline-derived CDR1 and CDR2 are SGHDT and YYEEEE. This CDR3 contains 15 residues. CDR3 nucleotides: TGTGCCAGCAGCTTCACACAGTCGGCGAACTATGGCTACACCTTC. Amino acid sequence: CASSFTQSANYGYTF.

There are a few counts of this clone. This chain uses TRBV15 with TRBJ2-7; 8 positions agree with TRBD1. V dropped 3 bases and J dropped 2; count of bases not matched to a gene: 3. This CDR3 has 14 residues. Germline CDR1 and CDR2: LNHNV and YYDKDF (reference sequence). As DNA, the CDR3 is TGTGCCACCAGCAGGGAGACAGGGGCCTACGAGCAGTACTTC. It encodes CATSRETGAYEQYF.

The gene calls are TRBV7-9 and TRBJ2-5; 10 nucleotides line up with TRBD2. CDR1 and CDR2 from the germline V gene are SEHNR and FQNEAQ (reference sequence). V lost 5 bases, J lost 1 base, and 10 bases stayed unmatched. This CDR3 region has 17 residues. CDR3 region: CASSPLLAGSLQETQYF. CDR3 bases: TGTGCCAGCAGCCCCTTACTAGCGGGGTCTCTCCAAGAGACCCAGTACTTC.

The rearrangement links TRBV3-1 (or the pseudogene TRBV3-2) to TRBJ2-7; TRBD2 matches 8 bases. The CDR3 extends over 13 amino acids. Germline CDR1 and CDR2: LGHDT and YNNKEL (reference sequence). J was trimmed by 6 bases and V by 4 bases; bases with no gene match: 5. The CDR3 sequence: CASSPGGGFEQYF. The DNA of the CDR3 is TGTGCCAGCAGCCCCGGCGGGGGGTTCGAGCAGTACTTC.

This clone has just a few counts. The V and J genes are TRBV27 and TRBJ2-2; the match to TRBD1 covers 9 bases. The V gene end was trimmed by 2 bases and the J gene end by 3 bases; junction bases not matched to a gene: 7. The V gene's germline CDR1 is MNHEY and CDR2 SMNVEV (reference sequence). The CDR3 length is 17 residues. The CDR3 coding sequence is TGTGCCAGCAGTTTACCGGGACAGGGTAGGGACACCGGGGAGCTGTTTTTT. Amino acids: CASSLPGQGRDTGELFF.

The rearrangement uses TRBV11-3 and TRBJ2-2, with D maybe TRBD1 (5 bases). V was trimmed by 0 bases and J by 2 bases, leaving 10 bases between them. The CDR3 runs 16 residues. Germline values: CDR1 SGHNT, CDR2 YENEEA. CDR3 protein: CASSLEVGPNTGELFF. The CDR3 coding sequence is TGTGCCAGCAGCTTAGAGGTGGGGCCCAACACCGGGGAGCTGTTTTTT.

The chain links TRBV20-1 to TRBJ1-1; TRBD1 matches 8 bases. CDR3 length equals 14 residues. The trim removed 3 bases at V and 3 bases at J, leaving 6 bases unmatched. Germline CDR1 is DFQATT and CDR2 is SNEGSKA (reference sequence). CDR3 sequence reads: CSASRTGRDTEAFF. The DNA for the CDR3 is TGCAGTGCTAGTAGGACAGGGAGGGACACTGAAGCTTTCTTT.

The chain uses TRBV6-6 and TRBJ1-6, with D possibly TRBD1 on 6 matching bases. The CDR3 sequence is 15 residues long. The V gene lost 6 bases and the J gene lost 3 bases, with 12 bases spanning the gap. Germline V gives CDR1 MNHNY, CDR2 SVGAGI (reference sequence). The CDR3 nucleotides are TGTGCCAGCAGGACTGACAGGAGCTATAATTCACCCCTCCACTTT. This codes for CASRTDRSYNSPLHF.

The chain combines TRBV9 with TRBJ2-5; 11 bases match TRBD2. Germline V gives CDR1 SGDLS, CDR2 YYNGEE. Trimming at V came to 4 bases and at J to 2 bases, leaving 10 bases not matched to a gene. This CDR3 is built from 17 residues. CDR3: CASSPAPTSGGQETQYF. In DNA form, the CDR3 reads TGTGCCAGCAGCCCCGCGCCTACTAGCGGGGGACAAGAGACCCAGTACTTC.

The chain recombines TRBV28 with TRBJ1-1, with TRBD1 matching over 7 bases. The J segment lost 3 bases and the V segment lost 10 bases, leaving 8 bases of the junction unmatched. Germline CDR1 reads MDHEN; CDR2 reads SYDVKM. The CDR3 totals 13 residues. CDR3: CATDRDSYTEAFF. The CDR3 DNA follows: TGTGCCACGGATAGGGACAGCTACACTGAAGCTTTCTTT.

The genes are TRBV29-1 and TRBJ1-1; 9 bases are a match to TRBD1. J lost 1 base, V lost 7 bases, and 7 bases had no gene match. This CDR3 contains 14 residues. The germline V gene encodes CDR1 SQVTM and CDR2 ANQGSEA. The CDR3, as DNA: TGCAGCGCTGACAGGGGGAATCGGAACACTGAAGCTTTCTTT. This codes for CSADRGNRNTEAFF.

J is TRBJ2-5 and V is TRBV28, with 13 bases that match TRBD2. V was pared by 5 bases and J by 4 bases, with 4 bases of the junction left unmatched. Per germline, CDR1 MDHEN and CDR2 SYDVKM. CDR3 size: 15 residues. The CDR3 reads CASSQLAGGPETQYF. CDR3 sequence (DNA): TGTGCCAGCAGTCAACTAGCGGGGGGGCCAGAGACCCAGTACTTC.

The chain uses TRBV6-5 and TRBJ2-7; 9 bases match TRBD2. Germline CDR1 and CDR2: MNHEY and SVGAGI. The CDR3 consists of 15 residues. V gave up 0 bases and J gave up 4 bases; unmatched junction bases: 4. The CDR3 nucleotides are TGTGCCAGCAGTTACTCAGGACTAGCGAGTTACGAGCAGTACTTC. Translation: CASSYSGLASYEQYF.

The chain uses TRBV24-1 and TRBJ1-2; D not resolved. The CDR3 extends over 12 amino acids. Between the trimmed V and J ends, which lost 7 bases and 7 bases, there was a span of 12 bases. The germline gives CDR1 KGHDR, CDR2 SFDVKD. CDR3 residues: CATRQGLGGYTF. DNA for the CDR3: TGTGCCACCAGGCAAGGACTGGGTGGCTACACCTTC.

This clone was counted a few times. The chain couples TRBV9 to TRBJ1-4, with a possible D match to TRBD1 (6 bases). The CDR3 totals 15 residues. V lost 3 bases to trimming and J lost 3 bases, with 12 bases between them. Germline V gene data show CDR1 as SGDLS and CDR2 as YYNGEE. Written as DNA, the CDR3 is TGTGCCAGCAGCGAAGGAAACAGGGCTAATGAAAAACTGTTTTTT. Amino acids: CASSEGNRANEKLFF.

The rearrangement links TRBV7-9 to TRBJ1-5; a weak D match, TRBD1 (5 bases). Trimming cost V 1 base and J 3 bases, with 16 bases left between them. Germline CDR1 SEHNR, CDR2 FQNEAQ (reference sequence). The CDR3 has 17 residues. The chain's CDR3 is CASSLGAGTLNNQPQHF. The CDR3 nucleotides are TGTGCCAGCAGCTTAGGAGCGGGGACGCTCAACAATCAGCCCCAGCATTTT.

The chain uses TRBV6-1 and TRBJ1-2; 7 nucleotides match TRBD1. V lost 6 bases and J lost 0; bases outside the gene matches: 4. CDR1 MNHNS and CDR2 SASEGT come from the germline V gene. The length of the CDR3 is 14 residues. The CDR3 nucleotides are TGTGCCAGCAGCGAGACAGGGACTAACTATGGCTACACCTTC. This encodes CASSETGTNYGYTF.

The rearrangement uses TRBV5-1 and TRBJ2-7; the D gene is possibly TRBD2 (6 bases). The CDR3 runs to 14 residues. V shed 3 bases and J shed 5 bases, with 15 bases lying between them. The germline V gene has CDR1 SGHRS and CDR2 YFSETQ. The CDR3 DNA follows: TGCGCCAGCAGCTCCCGGGACTCCAAGGACGAGCAGTACTTC. It encodes CASSSRDSKDEQYF.

The chain carries TRBV7-2 and TRBJ1-1, with TRBD1 matching over 8 bases. CDR1 and CDR2 (germline): SGHTA, FQGNSA. The CDR3 extends over 15 amino acids. The V gene end was trimmed by 3 bases and the J gene end by 0 bases; junction bases not matched to a gene: 3. CDR3 sequence reads: CASSFWTGLNTEAFF. The CDR3 DNA follows: TGTGCCAGCAGCTTCTGGACAGGGTTGAACACTGAAGCTTTCTTT.

The V and J genes are TRBV7-2 and TRBJ1-5, with TRBD1 as a possible D gene (6 bases). Trimming stripped 1 base from V and 1 base from J, with 11 bases between. The CDR3 covers 16 residues. CDR1 and CDR2 (germline): SGHTA, FQGNSA. The chain's CDR3 is CASSLEQGMSNQPQHF. The CDR3 nucleotides are TGTGCCAGCAGCTTAGAACAGGGAATGAGCAATCAGCCCCAGCATTTT.

This sequence joins TRBV7-2 and TRBJ2-4; 8 bases agree with TRBD1. The CDR3 totals 18 residues. The trim removed 2 bases at V and 8 bases at J, leaving 17 bases unmatched. Germline V gene sequence: CDR1 SGHTA, CDR2 FQGNSA. The CDR3 is CASSLRPATGVVSDIQYF. CDR3 sequence (DNA): TGTGCCAGCAGCTTACGCCCGGCGACAGGGGTCGTTTCAGACATTCAGTACTTC.

V and J are TRBV3-1 (or the pseudogene TRBV3-2) and TRBJ2-5; the match to TRBD1 covers 12 bases. There are 15 residues in the CDR3. The germline V gene encodes CDR1 LGHDT and CDR2 YNNKEL (reference sequence). The J segment lost 4 bases and the V segment lost 4 bases, leaving 4 bases of the junction unmatched. The CDR3 DNA reads TGTGCCAGCAGCCGGGACAGGGGGCGCGGAGAGACCCAGTACTTC. As protein: CASSRDRGRGETQYF.

This clone was seen a few times. The chain couples TRBV7-6 to TRBJ2-1, with TRBD2 matching over 8 bases. Germline V gene data show CDR1 as SGHVS and CDR2 as FNYEAQ. This CDR3 has 14 amino acids. Trimming took 1 base from V and 9 from J; bases not matched to a gene: 5. CDR3 residues: CASSLGGLAGEQFF. CDR3 DNA: TGTGCCAGCAGCTTAGGCGGACTAGCTGGTGAGCAGTTCTTC.